This T cell receptor beta chain was identified during a study of T cells in Graves' hyperthyroidism and ophthalmopathy. Study-wide background: Staff took peripheral blood when the initial diagnosis was made, before any treatment began.

TCR beta CDR3 region amplification was performed from RNA transcripts. RT-PCR in the first round (using the HTBI primer set) targeted the TCR CDR3. One entry per CDR3 protein results from TCRdb running MiXCR on the multiplex PCR reads. The sample consists of 500,000 to 600,000 distinct CDR3 sequences, around 15% of them appearing once. The CDR3 sequence is 15 residues long. Germline CDR1 is SGHRS and CDR2 is YFSETQ. Deletions cut 2 bases from V and 3 bases from J, with 9 bases between. Pregnant or lactating patients were excluded, as were those with uncontrolled infection or other autoimmune disease. Diagnoses were made from clinical symptoms, serum measures (thyroxine and TRAb), thyroid ultrasound and orbital computed tomography.

The clonotype comes from a woman under 30 with Graves' hyperthyroidism. Specimen: blood. The gene calls are TRBV5-1 and TRBJ2-6; D unclear. The CDR3 region is CASSLLFFGANVLTF. In DNA, the CDR3 is TGCGCCAGCAGCTTATTGTTTTTTGGGGCCAACGTCCTGACTTTC.